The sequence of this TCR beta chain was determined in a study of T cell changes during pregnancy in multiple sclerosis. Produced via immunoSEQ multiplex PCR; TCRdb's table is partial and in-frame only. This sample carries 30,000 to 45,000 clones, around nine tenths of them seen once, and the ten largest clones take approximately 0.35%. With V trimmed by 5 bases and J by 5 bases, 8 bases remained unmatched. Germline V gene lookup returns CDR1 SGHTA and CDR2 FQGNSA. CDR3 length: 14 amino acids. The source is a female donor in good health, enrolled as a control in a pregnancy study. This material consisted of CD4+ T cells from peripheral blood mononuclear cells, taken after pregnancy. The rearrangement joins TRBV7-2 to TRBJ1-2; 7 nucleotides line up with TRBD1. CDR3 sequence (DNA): TGTGCCAGCAGCATAACAGGGGCCTCATATGGCTACACCTTC. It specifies CASSITGASYGYTF.